The 10 T cell receptor beta chains presented below share a single source sample, sequenced in a study of blood T cell repertoires in COVID-19 (TCRdb year 2020). Libraries were made using the immunoSEQ multiplex PCR assay. The immuneACCESS repertoire file appears here via TCRdb, limited to in-frame rearrangements. These files lack a portion of the clones; in checked studies, under half of the deficit traces to unresolved V genes, and the cause of the others is not known. The sample contains 400,000 or so clones, about 92% of them found a single time. Under 0.7% of the sample lies in the top ten. The specimen was PBMCs or T cells enriched from blood (not recorded which). These receptor sequences come from a man between 18 and 35 years old who had recovered from COVID-19.

The chain recombines TRBV5-1 with TRBJ2-3, with 9 bases matching TRBD2. The germline CDR1 and CDR2 sequences are SGHRS and YFSETQ. There are 15 residues in the CDR3. Unmatched junction bases numbered 9, after V lost 6 bases and J lost 4 bases. CDR3 DNA: TGCGCCAGCACAAAGGGACTAGCCCCCGCAGATACGCAGTATTTT. It encodes CASTKGLAPADTQYF.

J is TRBJ2-4 and V is TRBV2; 7 nucleotides match TRBD2. The CDR3 has 15 amino acids. The germline gives CDR1 SNHLY, CDR2 FYNNEI. The ends lost 8 bases at V and 5 bases at J; junction bases unmatched: 12. CDR3: CASSWGGRIENIQYF. CDR3 nucleotides: TGTGCCAGCTCATGGGGAGGGAGGATCGAAAACATTCAGTACTTC.

This clone was seen just once. J is TRBJ1-5 and V is TRBV14, with D unresolved. The germline CDR1 and CDR2 sequences are SGHDN and FVKESK. Trimming stripped 4 bases from V and 6 bases from J, with 13 bases between. This CDR3 has 14 residues. This CDR3 reads CASSPSTVGQPQHF. The CDR3 nucleotides are TGTGCCAGCAGCCCCTCTACCGTTGGTCAGCCCCAGCATTTT.

The chain is built from TRBV24-1 and TRBJ1-5; D uncertain. V shed 3 bases and J shed 3 bases, with 14 bases lying between them. Germline V lookup: CDR1 KGHDR, CDR2 SFDVKD. This CDR3 spans 16 amino acids. The CDR3, as DNA: TGTGCCACCAGTGATGGACTTGGAAGTGCCAATCAGCCCCAGCATTTT. It specifies CATSDGLGSANQPQHF.

The chain couples TRBV2 to TRBJ1-1; D might be TRBD1 (5 bases). CDR3 length: 13 amino acids. Per germline, CDR1 SNHLY and CDR2 FYNNEI. Trimming took 8 bases from V and 3 from J, leaving 13 bases between them. The CDR3 nucleotides read TGTGCCAGCTCGTGGACATTGGACACTGAAGCTTTCTTT. This translates into CASSWTLDTEAFF. Filled out from reference TRBV2 and TRBJ1-1, the complete variable domain reads EPEVTQTPSHQVTQMGQEVILRCVPISNHLYFYWYRQILGQKVEFLVSFYNNEISEKSEIFDDQFSVERPDGSNFTLKIRSTKLEDSAMYFCASSWTLDTEAFFGQGTRLTVV.

This rearrangement joins TRBV4-1 to TRBJ1-1, with a tentative D call TRBD1 (6 bases). Germline CDR1 is MGHRA and CDR2 is YSYEKL. This CDR3 region has 16 residues. V was clipped by 2 bases and J by 10 bases, with 23 bases between them. CDR3 nucleotides: TGCGCCAGCAGCCAACTACCGTTAGCAACACAGGGTACAGCTTTCTTT. Amino acid sequence: CASSQLPLATQGTAFF.

This clone was observed once. The chain carries TRBV24-1 and TRBJ2-1; tentative D call: TRBD1 (5 bases). This CDR3 comprises 12 residues. Germline-derived CDR1 and CDR2 are KGHDR and SFDVKD. V lost 5 bases and J 8 bases, leaving 9 bases between the germline ends. The CDR3 nucleotides read TGTGCCACCAGTGGACAGAGCGATGAGCAGTTCTTC. Residues: CATSGQSDEQFF.

The CDR3: CASSFWDRVTDTQYF. For the CDR3, the DNA is TGTGCCAGCAGTTTCTGGGACAGAGTGACAGATACGCAGTATTTT. The rearrangement links TRBV27 to TRBJ2-3, with 7 bases aligning to TRBD1. The J segment lost 3 bases and the V segment lost 3 bases, leaving 6 bases of the junction unmatched. Germline assignment: CDR1 MNHEY and CDR2 SMNVEV (reference sequence). This CDR3 contains 15 residues.

The chain uses TRBV18 and TRBJ1-4, with D unresolved. The CDR3 extends over 15 amino acids. Germline loops: CDR1 KGHSH, CDR2 LQKENI. With 3 bases removed from V and 4 bases from J, the gap between germline ends came to 12 bases. The CDR3 bases are TGTGCCAGCTCACCGGCGGGTGTTGGTAATGAAAAACTGTTTTTT. It specifies CASSPAGVGNEKLFF.

This clone was seen only a few times. The chain carries TRBV4-1 and TRBJ1-6; D is unclear. CDR3 size: 14 residues. The germline V gene has CDR1 MGHRA and CDR2 YSYEKL. Deletions cut 4 bases from V and 12 bases from J, with 16 bases between. CDR3 nucleotide sequence: TGCGCCAGCAGCCTGGAAGGGTCGGGGAAACCCCTCCACTTT. Its protein product is CASSLEGSGKPLHF.